This T cell receptor beta chain comes out of a study of blood T cell repertoires in COVID-19. Study as a whole: COVID-19 samples, acute and convalescent, were from the United States, Italy and Spain.

Original handling: Cell counts per sample came from amplifying reference gene primers. Using immunoSEQ multiplex PCR, the repertoire was profiled, and TCRdb retains in-frame clones only, with some absent. V, J and clone size were drawn from that table, and D and trimming were deduced from the DNA. The table shows roughly 310,000 clones, with around 90% occurring only once. The cohort comprised adults aged roughly 18 to 100 years residing in about two dozen US areas. CDR1 is SGHTA, CDR2 FQGTGA, per germline. Trimming removed 3 bases from V and 2 bases from J; junction bases left unmatched: 12. The CDR3 length is 20 residues.

This sequence was found in a man in his 60s who had recovered from COVID-19. Input material: PBMCs or T cells enriched from blood (not recorded which). The V gene is TRBV7-3, the J gene TRBJ2-6; 11 bases fit TRBD1. The CDR3 DNA is TGTGCCAGCAGCTTGGATATACGGGACAGGGGGAGGCCTGGGGCCAACGTCCTGACTTTC. This codes for CASSLDIRDRGRPGANVLTF.